This T cell receptor beta chain comes out of a study of blood T cell repertoires in COVID-19. Turning to the study itself: Samples taken during acute and convalescent COVID-19 were collected in the United States, Italy and Spain. T cells, B-cell-depleted T cells, or PBMCs provided the cDNA or gDNA that served as material.

Per the authors' pipeline: The authors estimated nucleated cell counts from reference gene primer amplification. Using immunoSEQ multiplex PCR, the repertoire was profiled, and TCRdb retains in-frame clones only, with some absent. V, J and clone size are those of that table, while D and trimming were read from the DNA. Here the sample spans 99,000 or so clones, over 75% being singletons. J was trimmed by 5 bases and V by 5 bases; bases with no gene match: 12. Germline V gives CDR1 SGHKS, CDR2 YYEKEE (reference sequence). The CDR3 covers 15 residues. The material sequenced was peripheral blood. This clonotype originated in a human donor in a cohort sampled during active COVID-19. The chain is built from TRBV5-5 and TRBJ1-1; 7 bases are a match to TRBD1. CDR3 sequence reads: CASRTGTGEETEAFF. The DNA for the CDR3 is TGTGCCAGCAGAACTGGCACAGGGGAAGAGACTGAAGCTTTCTTT. The variable domain in full, completed from reference TRBV5-5 and TRBJ1-1, reads DAGVTQSPTHLIKTRGQQVTLRCSPISGHKSVSWYQQVLGQGPQFIFQYYEKEERGRGNFPDRFSARQFPNYSSELNVNALLLGDSALYLCASRTGTGEETEAFFGQGTRLTVV.